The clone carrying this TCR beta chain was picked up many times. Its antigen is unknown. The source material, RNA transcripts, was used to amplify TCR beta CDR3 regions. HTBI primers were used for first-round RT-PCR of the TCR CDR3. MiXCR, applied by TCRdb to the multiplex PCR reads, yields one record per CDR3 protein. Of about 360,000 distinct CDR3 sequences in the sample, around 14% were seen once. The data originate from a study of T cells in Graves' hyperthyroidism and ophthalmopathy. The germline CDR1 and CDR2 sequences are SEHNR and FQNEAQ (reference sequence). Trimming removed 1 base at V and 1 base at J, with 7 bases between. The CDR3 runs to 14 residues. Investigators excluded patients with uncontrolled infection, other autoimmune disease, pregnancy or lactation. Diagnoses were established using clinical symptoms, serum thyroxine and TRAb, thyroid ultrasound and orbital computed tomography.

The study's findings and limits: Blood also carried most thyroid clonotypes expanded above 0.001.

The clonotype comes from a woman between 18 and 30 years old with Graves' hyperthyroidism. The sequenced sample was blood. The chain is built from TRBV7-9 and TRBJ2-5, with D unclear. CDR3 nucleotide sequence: TGTGCCAGCAGCTTAGACGTCGGCCAAGAGACCCAGTACTTC. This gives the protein CASSLDVGQETQYF.